What follows describes a single T cell receptor (beta chain). Its antigen is not known. The sample is drawn from a study of CD4+ T cells in melanoma. Findings and caveats of the study: Neoantigen-specific CD4+ T cells in melanoma reportedly had diverse differentiation states. CD8+ T cell, macrophage and B cell function reportedly correlated with neoantigen-specific CD4+ T cells.

TCRdb's copy holds only in-frame clones and misses some; the assay was immunoSEQ multiplex PCR. The table shows about 21,000 clones, with over 70% occurring only once. CDR3 length: 18 amino acids. V was pared by 1 base and J by 2 bases, with 15 bases between. Germline V lookup: CDR1 LNHNV, CDR2 YYDKDF (reference sequence). The source material was cells from a culture (not recorded whether cultured in vitro). The TCR originated in a human donor with melanoma. This chain uses TRBV15 with TRBJ1-6; D possibly corresponds to TRBD1 (6 bases). The chain's CDR3 is CATSRGGGSPPYNSPLHF. Here the CDR3 DNA reads TGTGCCACCAGCAGAGGAGGGGGTTCTCCCCCCTATAATTCACCCCTCCACTTT.